The present entry profiles one TCR beta chain with its context. Individual cDNA molecules received unique molecular identifiers. TCRdb processed the 5' RACE reads anew with MiXCR; each CDR3 protein has one entry. The table lists more than 85,000 distinct CDR3 sequences, roughly 15% of them singletons. The data belong to a study of early T cells in non-severe SARS-CoV-2 infection. CDR1 is LNHNV and CDR2 is YYDKDF in the germline V gene (reference sequence). The CDR3 extends over 19 amino acids. Trimming removed 7 bases from V and 3 bases from J; junction bases left unmatched: 23. The rearrangement joins TRBV15 to TRBJ1-1; 7 bases agree with TRBD1. The receptor was derived from an adult who was a healthcare worker with PCR-confirmed SARS-CoV-2 infection or an uninfected control (not recorded which). The sample comprised whole blood. The chain's CDR3 is CATNHGKQGISVSDTEAFF. In DNA, the CDR3 is TGTGCCACCAATCATGGGAAACAGGGGATCTCGGTGTCGGACACTGAAGCTTTCTTT. The variable domain in full, completed from reference TRBV15 and TRBJ1-1, reads DAMVIQNPRYQVTQFGKPVTLSCSQTLNHNVMYWYQQKSSQAPKLLFHYYDKDFNNEADTPDNFQSRRPNTSFCFLDIRSPGLGDTAMYLCATNHGKQGISVSDTEAFFGQGTRLTVV.